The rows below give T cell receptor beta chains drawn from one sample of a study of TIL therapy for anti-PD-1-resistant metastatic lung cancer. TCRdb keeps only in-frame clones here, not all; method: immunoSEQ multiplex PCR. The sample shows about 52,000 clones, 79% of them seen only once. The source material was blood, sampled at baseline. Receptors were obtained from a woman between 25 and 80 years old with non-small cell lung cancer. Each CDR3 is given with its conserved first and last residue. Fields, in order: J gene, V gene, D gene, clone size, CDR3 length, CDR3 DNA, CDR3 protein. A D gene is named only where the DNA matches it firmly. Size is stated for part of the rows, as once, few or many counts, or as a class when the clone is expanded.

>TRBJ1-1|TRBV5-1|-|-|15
TGCGCCAGCAGCATGGGACGGCCCTTGAACACTGAAGCTTTCTTT
CASSMGRPLNTEAFF
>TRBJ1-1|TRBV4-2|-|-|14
TGTGCCAGCAGCCCGCCGCCAGGGAACACTGAAGCTTTCTTT
CASSPPPGNTEAFF
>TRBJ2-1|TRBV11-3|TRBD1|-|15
TGTGCCAGCAGCTTACGCAGGGGGCAGCGTAATGAGCAGTTCTTC
CASSLRRGQRNEQFF
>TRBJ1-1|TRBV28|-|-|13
TGTGCCAGCAGTTTCAACCCTAACACTGAAGCTTTCTTT
CASSFNPNTEAFF
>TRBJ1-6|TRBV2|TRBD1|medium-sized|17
TGTGCCAGCAGGGATCCCCCAGGGGGAGTCGATAATTCACCCCTCCACTTT
CASRDPPGGVDNSPLHF
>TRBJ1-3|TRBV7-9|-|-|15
TGTGCCAGCAGCTTGGGGGGATTAGCTGGAAACACCATATATTTT
CASSLGGLAGNTIYF
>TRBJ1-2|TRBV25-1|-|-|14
TGTGCCAGCAGTGAATGGCGGGTTAACTATGGCTACACCTTC
CASSEWRVNYGYTF
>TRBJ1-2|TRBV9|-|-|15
TGTGCCAGCAGCGTAGATGGGACTCCCGGCGGGACCTACACCTTC
CASSVDGTPGGTYTF
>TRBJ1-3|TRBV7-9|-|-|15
TGTGCCAGCAGCCGAGCCGGGACACTTGGAAACACCATATATTTT
CASSRAGTLGNTIYF
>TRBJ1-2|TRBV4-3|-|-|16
TGCGCCAGCAGCCAAGTCCCCCAGTCGGCTAACTATGGCTACACCTTC
CASSQVPQSANYGYTF
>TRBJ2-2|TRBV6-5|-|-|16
TGTGCCAGCAGTTACTATACAGGAACGAACACCGGGGAGCTGTTTTTT
CASSYYTGTNTGELFF
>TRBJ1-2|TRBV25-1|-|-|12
TGTGCCAGCAGTGAACAGGGGTTCGGCTACACCTTC
CASSEQGFGYTF
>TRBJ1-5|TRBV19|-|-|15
TGTGCCAGTAGTATCGGCCAGCTACTCAATCAGCCCCAGCATTTT
CASSIGQLLNQPQHF
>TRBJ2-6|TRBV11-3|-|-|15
TGTGCCAGCAGCTTAGGAGGGGTCGGGGCCAACGTCCTGACTTTC
CASSLGGVGANVLTF
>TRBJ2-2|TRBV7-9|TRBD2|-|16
TGTGCCAGCAGCACTCAGCGGGGGGTACTCACCGGGGAGCTGTTTTTT
CASSTQRGVLTGELFF
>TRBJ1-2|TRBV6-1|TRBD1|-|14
TGTGCCAGCAGCCCCGGGACAGGGGACTCACGCTACACCTTC
CASSPGTGDSRYTF
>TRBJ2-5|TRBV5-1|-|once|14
TGCGCCAGCAGCTTGGCTCCCGGGGGAGAGACCCAGTACTTC
CASSLAPGGETQYF
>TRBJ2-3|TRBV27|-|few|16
TGTGCCAGCAGTTTAGAAGCTGTAGGGGGCACAGATACGCAGTATTTT
CASSLEAVGGTDTQYF
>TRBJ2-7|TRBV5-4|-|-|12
TGTGCCAGCAGCTGGTACAGGTACGAGCAGTACTTC
CASSWYRYEQYF
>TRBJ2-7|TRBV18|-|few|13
TGTGCCAGCTCACCACCGACGGCAGAAGAGCAGTACTTC
CASSPPTAEEQYF
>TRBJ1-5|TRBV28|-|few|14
TGTGCCAGCAGTTTATTGGCCTCGTGGCAGCCCCAGCATTTT
CASSLLASWQPQHF
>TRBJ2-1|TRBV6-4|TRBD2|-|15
TGTGCCAGCAGCCCCATAGCGGGAGCCTACAATGAGCAGTTCTTC
CASSPIAGAYNEQFF
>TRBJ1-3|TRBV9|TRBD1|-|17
TGTGCCAGCAGCGTAGGGGACAGCAAGTTTACGGGAAACACCATATATTTT
CASSVGDSKFTGNTIYF
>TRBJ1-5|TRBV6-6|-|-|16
TGTGCCAGCAGTTACCCCCCGGGGGGACCCAATCAGCCCCAGCATTTT
CASSYPPGGPNQPQHF
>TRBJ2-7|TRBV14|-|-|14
TGTGCCAGCAGCCCACAGGAGAATGGGTCCGAGCAGTACTTC
CASSPQENGSEQYF
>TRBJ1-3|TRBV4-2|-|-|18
TGTGCCAGCAGCCAAGAGGTCGCGGGTCACCAGGCTGTAAACACCATATATTTT
CASSQEVAGHQAVNTIYF
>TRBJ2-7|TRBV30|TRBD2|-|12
TGTGCCTGGACTGGGGGGGGCTACGAGCAGTACTTC
CAWTGGGYEQYF
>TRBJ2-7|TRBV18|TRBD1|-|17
TGTGCCAGCTCACCACTGGAGGCTAGGGGGCTTTCCTACGAGCAGTACTTC
CASSPLEARGLSYEQYF
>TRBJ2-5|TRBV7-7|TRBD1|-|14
TGTGCCAGCAGCACAGGACAGGGCCAAGAGACCCAGTACTTC
CASSTGQGQETQYF
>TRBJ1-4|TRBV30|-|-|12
TGTGCCTGGAGTGGAGGTCTTGAAAAACTGTTTTTT
CAWSGGLEKLFF
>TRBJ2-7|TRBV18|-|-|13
TGTGCCAGCTCACCACCGCGGGGATACGAGCAGTACTTC
CASSPPRGYEQYF
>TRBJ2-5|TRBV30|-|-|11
TGTGCCTGGAGTCCGGGGGAGACCCAGTACTTC
CAWSPGETQYF
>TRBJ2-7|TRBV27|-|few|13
TGTGCCAGCAGCCCCCGGGACGTTCAAGGGGAGTACTTC
CASSPRDVQGEYF
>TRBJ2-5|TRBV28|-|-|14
TGTGCCAGCAGCTACAGGAACGAGGTACAGACCCAGTACTTC
CASSYRNEVQTQYF
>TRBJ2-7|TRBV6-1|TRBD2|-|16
TGTGCCAGCAGTGATGGACTAGCGGGAGGAGCCTACGAGCAGTACTTC
CASSDGLAGGAYEQYF
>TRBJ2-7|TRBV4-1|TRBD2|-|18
TGCGCCAGCAGCCGTCCCGGGACTAGCGGGGGGTCCCCCTACGAGCAGTACTTC
CASSRPGTSGGSPYEQYF
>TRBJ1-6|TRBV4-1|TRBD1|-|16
TGCGCCAGCAGCCTACAAGGACAGGGTCTTAATTCACCCCTCCACTTT
CASSLQGQGLNSPLHF
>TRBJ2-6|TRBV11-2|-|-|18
TGTGCCAGCAGCCCCCGACAGGGGAGGGGCTCTGGGGCCAACGTCCTGACTTTC
CASSPRQGRGSGANVLTF
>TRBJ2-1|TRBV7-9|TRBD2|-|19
TGTGCCAGCAGCCCCGGGACTAGCGGGGCTACACCGTCGTACAATGAGCAGTTCTTC
CASSPGTSGATPSYNEQFF
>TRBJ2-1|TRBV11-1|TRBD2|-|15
TGTGCCAGCAGCCAGACTAGCGGGTTCCCCAGTGAGCAGTTCTTC
CASSQTSGFPSEQFF
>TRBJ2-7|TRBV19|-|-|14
TGTGCCAGTAGTATTGGGCAGATCCACTACGAGCAGTACTTC
CASSIGQIHYEQYF
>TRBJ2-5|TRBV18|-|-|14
TGTGCCAGCTCACCCCCGGGGGTGCCGAAGACCCAGTACTTC
CASSPPGVPKTQYF
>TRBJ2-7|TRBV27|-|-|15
TGTGCCAGCAGCACGCGCCCTCAGGCCTCCTACGAGCAGTACTTC
CASSTRPQASYEQYF
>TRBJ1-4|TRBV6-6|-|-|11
TGTGCCAGCAGTTATGTTGAAAAACTGTTTTTT
CASSYVEKLFF
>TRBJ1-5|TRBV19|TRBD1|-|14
TGTGCCAGTCAGGGACAGGGCCCCTGGGGACCCCAGCATTTT
CASQGQGPWGPQHF
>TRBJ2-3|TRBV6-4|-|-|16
TGTGCCAGCAGTGGAGGGTCGGGCGGCGAACCAGATACGCAGTATTTT
CASSGGSGGEPDTQYF
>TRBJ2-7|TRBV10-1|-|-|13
TGCGCCAGCAGTGAGGGAGGTTCCTACGAGCAGTACTTC
CASSEGGSYEQYF
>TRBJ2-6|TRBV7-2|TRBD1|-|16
TGTGCCAGCAGCCCTTGGACAGGGCTAGGGGCCAACGTCCTGACTTTC
CASSPWTGLGANVLTF
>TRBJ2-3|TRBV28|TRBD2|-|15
TGTGCCAGCAGTCCGTCTAGCGGGAGTACAGATACGCAGTATTTT
CASSPSSGSTDTQYF